This entry is about one T cell receptor beta chain. RNA was extracted with the RNeasy kit, and a quantity of about 0.45 to 1 ug was reverse transcribed using random hexamers. An immunoSEQ multiplex PCR amplified TCR beta CDR3 over 54 Vbeta and 13 Jbeta. MiXCR was run by TCRdb on the immunoSEQ multiplex PCR reads, yielding one entry per CDR3 protein. The sample contains 95,000 to 150,000 distinct CDR3 sequences, roughly 94% of which appear only once. The V gene's germline CDR1 is PRHDT and CDR2 FYEKMQ (reference sequence). Trimming stripped 8 bases from V and 1 base from J, with 11 bases between. The CDR3 has 13 amino acids. TEMRA cells were FACS-enriched and CD8+ and CD4+ T cells negatively isolated. This sample is drawn from a study of CD8 T cells in Susac syndrome.

The genes are TRBV13 and TRBJ1-1, with D perhaps matching TRBD1 (5 bases). The clonotype originates from a human donor with Susac syndrome. Sequenced input: CD8+ T cells from PBMCs. CDR3 sequence reads: CASRGGENTEAFF. The CDR3 nucleotides read TGTGCCAGCCGGGGGGGGGAGAACACTGAAGCTTTCTTT.